The clone carrying this T cell receptor (beta chain) was picked up many times. The antigen is undetermined. The entry originates in a study of T-cell reconstitution after alpha-beta-depleted transplantation in children. Losses at the gene ends were 0 bases for V and 7 bases for J; bases not matched to a gene: 13. The CDR3 spans 18 residues. Germline loops: CDR1 SGHRS, CDR2 YFSETQ. Study results and caveats: After one year, T-cell counts and TCRbeta diversity mostly came from new T cells. After transplant, at about two months, alpha-beta T cells were reportedly derived from several hundred expanded graft clones. Surviving recipient T cells and thymic progenitors produced the high day-60 TCRbeta diversity seen in some patients.

Using unique molecular identifiers, the investigators prepared the TCRbeta library. TCRdb analysed the PCR reads with MiXCR anew, one entry per CDR3 protein. This table has under 300,000 distinct CDR3 sequences, approximately 10% appearing once. The chain combines TRBV5-1 with TRBJ2-1; 10 bases are a match to TRBD1. This clonotype was sampled from a male patient aged 2 to 9 who had a stem cell transplant for chronic granulomatous disease, so the T cells may come from the graft donor. Sequenced material: peripheral blood, taken 180 days after TCRalphabeta/CD19-depleted stem cell transplant. CDR3 DNA sequence: TGCGCCAGCAGCTTGGCGCTACACGACAGGGGGCGATGGAATGAGCAGTTCTTC. This codes for CASSLALHDRGRWNEQFF.